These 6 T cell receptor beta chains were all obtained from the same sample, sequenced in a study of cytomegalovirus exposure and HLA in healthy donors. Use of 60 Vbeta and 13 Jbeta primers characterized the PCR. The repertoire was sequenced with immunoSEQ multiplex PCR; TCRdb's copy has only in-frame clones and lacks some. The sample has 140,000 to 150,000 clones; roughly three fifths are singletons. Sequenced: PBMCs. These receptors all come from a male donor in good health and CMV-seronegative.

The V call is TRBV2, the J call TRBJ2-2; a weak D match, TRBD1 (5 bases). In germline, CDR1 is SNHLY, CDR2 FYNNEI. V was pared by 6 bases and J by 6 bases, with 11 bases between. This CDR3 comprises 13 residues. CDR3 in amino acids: CASSKQDPGELFF. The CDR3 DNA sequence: TGTGCCAGCAGCAAACAGGATCCCGGGGAGCTGTTTTTT.

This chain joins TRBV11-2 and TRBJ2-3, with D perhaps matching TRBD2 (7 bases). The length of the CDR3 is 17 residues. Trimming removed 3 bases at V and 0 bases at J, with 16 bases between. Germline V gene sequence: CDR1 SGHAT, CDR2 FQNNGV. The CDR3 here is CASSFSTGGLSTDTQYF. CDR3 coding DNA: TGTGCCAGCAGCTTCTCAACGGGGGGCCTTAGCACAGATACGCAGTATTTT.

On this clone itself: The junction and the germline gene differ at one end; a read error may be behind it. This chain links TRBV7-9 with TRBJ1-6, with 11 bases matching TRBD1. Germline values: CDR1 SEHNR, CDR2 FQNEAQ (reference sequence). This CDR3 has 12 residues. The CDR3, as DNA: TGTGCCAGCAGCCCCCCCGGACAGGGGGCCCAATTT. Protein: CASSPPGQGAQF.

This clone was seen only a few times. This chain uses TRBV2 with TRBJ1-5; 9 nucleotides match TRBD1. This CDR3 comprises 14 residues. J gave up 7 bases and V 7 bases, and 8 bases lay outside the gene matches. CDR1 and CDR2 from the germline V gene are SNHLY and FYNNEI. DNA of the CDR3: TGTGCCAGCACCTCAGACAGGGGGGACCAGCCCCAGCATTTT. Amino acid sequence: CASTSDRGDQPQHF.

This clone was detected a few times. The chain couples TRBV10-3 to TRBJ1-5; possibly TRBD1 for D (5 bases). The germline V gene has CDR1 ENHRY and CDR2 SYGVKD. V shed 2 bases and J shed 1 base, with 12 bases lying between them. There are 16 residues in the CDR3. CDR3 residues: CAISEAGRGSNQPQHF. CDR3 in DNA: TGTGCCATCAGTGAGGCTGGGAGGGGCAGCAATCAGCCCCAGCATTTT.

CDR3 sequence: CATRERGNQETQYF. CDR3 DNA: TGTGCCACCAGGGAGCGGGGGAACCAAGAGACCCAGTACTTC. The chain links TRBV10-3 to TRBJ2-5; 8 bases fit TRBD2. Germline V gene sequence: CDR1 ENHRY, CDR2 SYGVKD. The CDR3 consists of 14 residues. With V trimmed by 10 bases and J by 0 bases, 7 bases remained unmatched.